This TCR beta chain was sequenced in a study of T and B cells in COVID-19 patients. Whole-study findings and limits: Clonality of TRB repertoires was high in active COVID-19; recovery brought above-healthy diversity and richness.

Concerning this clonotype: The antigen is unknown.

Blood genomic DNA input for TRB amplification was 250-500 ng. Multiplex PCR with BIOMED2 TRB-A/B primer pools amplified TRB rearrangements. TCRdb independently ran MiXCR on the multiplex PCR reads; one entry per CDR3 protein. The data contain around 10,000 distinct CDR3 sequences, approximately 35% of them singletons. The CDR3 covers 17 residues. Germline assignment: CDR1 SGHKS and CDR2 YYEKEE (reference sequence). The germline V and J ends were trimmed by 2 bases and 1 base, with 16 bases remaining between them. The rearrangement links TRBV5-5 to TRBJ1-5, with D perhaps matching TRBD1 (5 bases). This TCR was recovered from a human donor with active COVID-19. Input material: blood. The CDR3 loop is CASSLTIGERSNQPQHF. The CDR3 DNA follows: TGTGCCAGCAGCTTAACAATAGGGGAACGGAGCAATCAGCCCCAGCATTTT.